This section outlines one T cell receptor beta chain sequence together with its context. Germline loops: CDR1 MDHEN, CDR2 SYDVKM. CDR3 length equals 15 residues. V lost 2 bases and J 7 bases, leaving 18 bases between the germline ends. The data are from a study of blood T cell repertoires in COVID-19. Study-level background: The United States, Italy and Spain were the sources of the acute and convalescent COVID-19 samples.

Authors' analysis steps: How many nucleated cells were present was estimated from reference gene primer amplification. Generated by immunoSEQ multiplex PCR, the TCRdb table keeps only in-frame clones and is missing some. Clone size and V and J calls were adopted from that table, with D and trimming inferred from the DNA. The repertoire holds approximately 180,000 clones, with approximately 85% as singletons. The chain carries TRBV28 and TRBJ2-7; no clear D gene. Material: peripheral blood. This clonotype was obtained from a human donor with active or convalescent COVID-19. The donor label of this sample is uncertain. The DNA for the CDR3 is TGTGCCAGCAGTTTACCTAGTTCTGCGCGTACGGAGCAGTACTTC. It codes for CASSLPSSARTEQYF.